This T cell receptor (beta chain) derives from a study of T cell repertoires in cytomegalovirus infection. Germline trimming cut 1 base from V and 2 bases from J; bases unmatched to any gene: 4. The CDR3 runs to 16 residues. Per germline, CDR1 SGHAT and CDR2 FQNNGV. Note on this clonotype: As yet, its antigen is unknown.

TCRdb called the reads again in MiXCR, with one record for every CDR3 protein. The sample has about 570,000 distinct CDR3 sequences, about 40% seen once; the top ten hold 48%. Sequenced material: cultured PBMCs, taken from culture after CMV antigen stimulation. The receptor's source is a human donor in good health (CMV status not recorded). Some clones in this sample may be carry-over from other donors' samples. The chain joins TRBV11-2 to TRBJ2-1; 8 bases are a match to TRBD1. This CDR3 reads CASSLVRTGPYNEQFF. CDR3 nucleotides: TGTGCCAGCAGCTTAGTTAGGACAGGGCCCTACAATGAGCAGTTCTTC.